This T cell receptor beta chain is drawn from a study of shared clonotypes between healthy human individuals. In the study overall: Participating donors consisted of two women and a few men aged 18 to 49.

The CDR3 has 16 amino acids. V lost 5 bases, J lost 3 bases, and 8 bases stayed unmatched. In germline, CDR1 is SGHTA, CDR2 FQGNSA. Both subsets, CD45RA+ naive and CD45RA-negative memory, were split from the CD4+ cells. Every immunoSEQ plate was one replicate of a subset's evenly spread DNA. Repertoires were generated with immunoSEQ multiplex PCR, while TCRdb's copy carries only in-frame clones and drops some. The profile covers about 2.4 million clones, with over 85% appearing a single time and more than 0.35% taken by the ten largest. The chain combines TRBV7-2 with TRBJ2-7, with 12 bases matching TRBD2. This clonotype was obtained from a man aged 18 to 29 in good health. Some clones in this sample may be carry-over from other donors' samples. Sequences were obtained from naive CD4+ T cells from PBMCs. Subset here: CD45RA+ positively selected. The CDR3, as DNA: TGTGCCAGCAGCCTCCGCTCGACTAGCGGGAGCTACGAGCAGTACTTC. Protein sequence: CASSLRSTSGSYEQYF. The variable domain in full, completed from reference TRBV7-2 and TRBJ2-7, reads GAGVSQSPSNKVTEKGKDVELRCDPISGHTALYWYRQSLGQGLEFLIYFQGNSAPDKSGLPSDRFSAERTGGSVSTLTIQRTQQEDSAVYLCASSLRSTSGSYEQYFGPGTRLTVT.